One and the same sample provided the 20 T cell receptor beta chains below, sequenced in a study of CD8+CD57+ T cells in acquired aplastic anemia. Genomic DNA templated the TCR beta VDJ and CDR3 profiling. MiXCR, run by TCRdb on the reads, gives a single entry per CDR3 protein. The sample lists about 120,000 distinct CDR3 sequences, 55% to 60% seen once, with about 31% in the top ten. In patients chosen for sequencing, flow cytometry had shown CD8+CD57+ cell expansion. The specimen was sorted CD4+, CD8+, or CD8+CD57+ T cells (not recorded which) from PBMCs. The receptor source for this set is a human donor with aplastic anemia.

The V call is TRBV6-1, the J call TRBJ2-7; TRBD2 aligns across 11 bases. V lost 6 bases, J lost 4 bases, and 5 bases stayed unmatched. Germline CDR1 is MNHNS and CDR2 is SASEGT. CDR3 size: 14 residues. Here the CDR3 DNA reads TGTGCCAGCAGCCTAGCGGGAGGACGGTACGAGCAGTACTTC. This sequence encodes CASSLAGGRYEQYF.

The chain is built from TRBV10-1 and TRBJ2-7; TRBD2 matches at 14 bases. Germline CDR1 reads WNHNN; CDR2 reads SYGVQD (reference sequence). This CDR3 has 16 residues. V dropped 4 bases and J dropped 4; count of bases not matched to a gene: 6. CDR3 coding DNA: TGCGCCAGCAGTGGGACTAGCGGGGGGACATTATACGAGCAGTACTTC. This gives the protein CASSGTSGGTLYEQYF.

The chain links TRBV19 to TRBJ2-4; D may be TRBD1 (5 bases). Trimming cost V 7 bases and J 4 bases, with 17 bases left between them. The CDR3 has 15 residues. Germline CDR1 LNHDA, CDR2 SQIVND (reference sequence). CDR3 loop: CASTVVMGLKNIQYF. CDR3 nucleotides: TGTGCCAGTACCGTCGTGATGGGGCTGAAAAACATTCAGTACTTC.

The rearrangement links TRBV11-1 to TRBJ1-1, with D perhaps matching TRBD1 (5 bases). The germline gives CDR1 SGHAT, CDR2 FQDESV (reference sequence). V dropped 4 bases and J dropped 1 base, with 13 bases sitting between them. The CDR3 loop spans 15 amino acids. The CDR3 reads CASSSTGTGNTEAFF. As DNA, the CDR3 is TGTGCCAGCAGCTCAACCGGGACGGGGAACACTGAAGCTTTCTTT.

V usage is TRBV24-1 and J usage is TRBJ2-1; TRBD1 might be the D (5 bases). This CDR3 comprises 13 residues. V was shortened by 9 bases and J by 3 bases, with 11 bases between the two germline ends. Germline V lookup: CDR1 KGHDR, CDR2 SFDVKD. The CDR3 sequence is CATLDKIYNEQFF. CDR3 DNA sequence: TGTGCCACCCTGGACAAGATCTACAATGAGCAGTTCTTC.

The chain is built from TRBV6-4 and TRBJ2-1, with 10 positions matching TRBD2. Trimming took 4 bases from V and 6 from J; bases not matched to a gene: 3. CDR3 length equals 14 residues. Germline V gene lookup returns CDR1 MRHNA and CDR2 SNTAGT. The CDR3, as DNA: TGTGCCAGCAGTGGAGCGGGGGGGTTCAATGAGCAGTTCTTC. Protein sequence: CASSGAGGFNEQFF.

This sequence joins TRBV5-1 and TRBJ2-7, with 9 bases identical to TRBD2. The V gene's germline CDR1 is SGHRS and CDR2 YFSETQ. V shed 1 base, J shed 9 bases, and the junction held 11 bases outside the gene matches. This CDR3 region has 15 residues. The CDR3 sequence is CASSLTGLAPSGQYF. For the CDR3, the DNA is TGCGCCAGCAGCTTGACGGGACTAGCCCCCTCCGGGCAGTACTTC.

This clonotype turned up a few times. The chain has TRBV6-1 and TRBJ1-5; D uncertain. The CDR3 length is 15 residues. Germline V gene sequence: CDR1 MNHNS, CDR2 SASEGT. V was cut by 4 bases and J by 2 bases, with 12 bases left in between. The CDR3 DNA sequence: TGTGCCAGCAGTGTGGAGACCGGTGGCAATCAGCCCCAGCATTTT. Amino acids: CASSVETGGNQPQHF.

V and J are TRBV7-2 and TRBJ2-7; D is possibly TRBD1 (5 bases). The germline CDR1 and CDR2 sequences are SGHTA and FQGNSA. Trimming left V 5 bases short and J 3 bases short, with 14 bases between. The CDR3 contains 14 residues. In DNA form, the CDR3 reads TGTGCCAGCAGCGTCGACCGACAGATCTACGAGCAGTACTTC. Translated, it gives CASSVDRQIYEQYF.

The chain couples TRBV19 to TRBJ1-5; possibly TRBD1 for D (5 bases). The germline V gene encodes CDR1 LNHDA and CDR2 SQIVND (reference sequence). Trimming stripped 2 bases from V and 3 bases from J, with 20 bases between. The CDR3 contains 18 residues. CDR3: CASSIRGPGGAYNQPQHF. DNA for the CDR3: TGTGCCAGTAGTATAAGGGGACCGGGGGGAGCCTACAATCAGCCCCAGCATTTT. The full variable domain, with the rest looked up from reference TRBV19 and TRBJ1-5, is DGGITQSPKYLFRKEGQNVTLSCEQNLNHDAMYWYRQDPGQGLRLIYYSQIVNDFQKGDIAEGYSVSREKKESFPLTVTSAQKNPTAFYLCASSIRGPGGAYNQPQHFGDGTRLSIL.

This clonotype was counted a single time. The chain recombines TRBV20-1 with TRBJ2-7; D not certain. Deletions cut 1 base from V and 3 bases from J, with 13 bases between. Per germline, CDR1 DFQATT and CDR2 SNEGSKA (reference sequence). The CDR3 covers 14 residues. CDR3 residues: CSARVSRLNYEQYF. CDR3 bases: TGCAGTGCTAGAGTGTCGCGACTGAACTACGAGCAGTACTTC.

The chain couples TRBV3-1 to TRBJ2-7; 9 positions match TRBD2. Trimming took 0 bases from V and 1 from J; bases not matched to a gene: 7. CDR1 is LGHDT, CDR2 YNNKEL, per germline (reference sequence). This CDR3 is 17 amino acids long. The CDR3 sequence is CASSQDLGLARSYEQYF. As DNA, the CDR3 is TGTGCCAGCAGCCAAGACCTCGGACTAGCGCGTTCCTACGAGCAGTACTTC.

The genes are TRBV20-1 and TRBJ2-3; 7 bases map to TRBD2. The trim removed 6 bases at V and 1 base at J, leaving 7 bases unmatched. Germline-derived CDR1 and CDR2 are DFQATT and SNEGSKA (reference sequence). This CDR3 is built from 14 residues. Written as DNA, the CDR3 is TGCAGTGCCCCGGGGGGACCACGCACAGATACGCAGTATTTT. As protein: CSAPGGPRTDTQYF.

The gene calls are TRBV11-1 and TRBJ2-7, with D maybe TRBD2 (5 bases). Germline-derived CDR1 and CDR2 are SGHAT and FQDESV (reference sequence). Trimming removed 0 bases from V and 4 bases from J, with 16 bases in between. The CDR3 runs 16 residues. CDR3 amino acids: CASSLAAGPEPYEQYF. The CDR3 bases are TGTGCCAGCAGCTTAGCGGCGGGCCCGGAACCATACGAGCAGTACTTC.

CDR3 in amino acids: CATMGQGIHEQFF. CDR3 in DNA: TGTGCCACCATGGGACAGGGGATTCATGAGCAGTTCTTC. The genes are TRBV24-1 and TRBJ2-1; 10 bases are shared with TRBD1. The CDR3 spans 13 residues. V was clipped by 8 bases and J by 8 bases; unmatched bases: 5. Germline-derived CDR1 and CDR2 are KGHDR and SFDVKD.

This clonotype was recorded only once. The rearrangement joins TRBV5-1 to TRBJ1-6; a weak D match, TRBD1 (5 bases). Trimming left V 2 bases short and J 7 bases short, with 13 bases between. The CDR3 runs to 15 residues. Germline V gene sequence: CDR1 SGHRS, CDR2 YFSETQ. CDR3 sequence reads: CASSLSRQKNSPLHF. The DNA for the CDR3 is TGCGCCAGCAGCTTATCGAGACAGAAGAATTCACCCCTCCACTTT.

This clonotype was observed many times. This chain connects TRBV4-2 to TRBJ1-1, with 8 nucleotides matching TRBD1. The germline gives CDR1 LGHNA, CDR2 YNFKEQ. This CDR3 spans 16 amino acids. The trim removed 1 base at V and 5 bases at J, leaving 9 bases unmatched. As DNA, the CDR3 is TGTGCCAGCAGCCAAGGACATTACAGGGGGAGGACTGAAGCTTTCTTT. Its protein is CASSQGHYRGRTEAFF.

This clonotype was found a few times. A much larger clonotype is one base distant, so this may be a read error. The chain uses TRBV7-8 and TRBJ2-7, with TRBD2 as a possible D gene (6 bases). This CDR3 has 15 amino acids. With 5 bases removed from V and 0 bases from J, the gap between germline ends came to 14 bases. Per germline, CDR1 SGHVS and CDR2 FQNEAQ. CDR3 in amino acids: CASSPRTISSYEQYF. Written as DNA, the CDR3 is TGTGCCAGCAGCCCACGGACTATAAGCTCCTACGAGCAGTACTTC.

Ten or more counts support this clonotype. Its ends do not fully match the called genes, so a read error is possible. The rearrangement uses TRBV7-6 and TRBJ2-1; TRBD2 matches 9 bases. Germline V CDR1 and CDR2: SGHVS, FNYEAQ. The CDR3 length is 16 residues. CDR3 region: CASSPNIAGAINQQFF. The CDR3 DNA sequence: TGTGCCAGCAGCCCTAACATAGCGGGGGCTATCAATCAGCAGTTCTTC. The full variable domain, with the rest looked up from reference TRBV7-6 and TRBJ2-1, is GAGVSQSPRYKVTKRGQDVALRCDPISGHVSLYWYRQALGQGPEFLTYFNYEAQQDKSGLPNDRFSAERPEGSISTLTIQRTEQRDSAMYRCASSPNIAGAINQQFFGPGTRLTVL.

The chain uses TRBV2 and TRBJ2-1; 7 bases line up with TRBD1. Germline V gene lookup returns CDR1 SNHLY and CDR2 FYNNEI. J was trimmed by 4 bases and V by 7 bases; bases with no gene match: 7. This CDR3 is 14 amino acids long. CDR3 sequence (DNA): TGTGCCAGCACCCTGGGACAGACATACAATGAGCAGTTCTTC. This gives the protein CASTLGQTYNEQFF.